This is a list of T cell receptor beta chains from one sample in a study of shared clonotypes between healthy human individuals. The assay was immunoSEQ multiplex PCR, and TCRdb's table has in-frame clones only and misses some. This table holds millions of clones, 85% to 95% found once. Sequenced input: naive CD4+ T cells sorted from blood. Receptors originate from a young man in good health. The CDR3 runs from the conserved cysteine through the conserved F or W. D genes are given only for firm matches. Clone size is stated in some rows and not others, as once, few, many or a class when expanded.

j_gene | d_gene | abundance | v_gene | CDR3aa | CDR3nt
TRBJ2-7 | TRBD1 | NA | TRBV5-4 | CASSQGQGEVYEQYF | TGTGCCAGCAGCCAGGGACAGGGGGAAGTCTACGAGCAGTACTTC
TRBJ1-1 | NA | NA | TRBV30 | CAWSPWPVNTEAFF | TGTGCCTGGAGCCCCTGGCCCGTGAACACTGAAGCTTTCTTT
TRBJ2-7 | NA | NA | TRBV11-2 | CASSLGRSYEQYF | TGTGCCAGCAGCTTGGGGAGGTCCTACGAGCAGTACTTC
TRBJ2-3 | TRBD2 | NA | TRBV25-1 | CASTNPRGADTQYF | TGTGCCAGCACCAACCCTCGGGGGGCAGATACGCAGTATTTT
TRBJ2-3 | NA | once | TRBV30 | CAWSKGGADTQYF | TGTGCCTGGAGTAAGGGGGGGGCAGATACGCAGTATTTT
TRBJ2-7 | NA | NA | TRBV11-2 | CASSLVGGPGYEQYF | TGTGCCAGCAGCTTAGTTGGGGGGCCCGGCTACGAGCAGTACTTC
TRBJ1-2 | TRBD1 | once | TRBV6-1 | CASSEALGQGGGGYTF | TGTGCCAGCAGTGAAGCGCTGGGTCAGGGGGGAGGGGGCTACACCTTC
TRBJ2-7 | TRBD1 | few | TRBV11-2 | CASSWDRGEQYF | TGTGCCAGCAGCTGGGACAGGGGCGAGCAGTACTTC
TRBJ2-7 | TRBD1 | NA | TRBV19 | CASSDRTGYEQYF | TGTGCCAGTAGTGATCGGACAGGCTACGAGCAGTACTTC
TRBJ2-1 | TRBD2 | NA | TRBV6-1 | CASSELNFWTSGRYNEQFF | TGTGCCAGCAGTGAATTAAATTTTTGGACTAGCGGGAGGTACAATGAGCAGTTCTTC
TRBJ1-1 | NA | NA | TRBV6-1 | CASSEEQGWGTEAFF | TGTGCCAGCAGCGAGGAACAGGGATGGGGCACTGAAGCTTTCTTT
TRBJ1-3 | NA | NA | TRBV9 | CASGPGQDSGNTIYF | TGTGCCAGCGGCCCGGGGCAGGATTCTGGAAACACCATATATTTT
TRBJ2-7 | NA | NA | TRBV5-1 | CASSLEGSISYEQYF | TGCGCCAGCAGCTTGGAGGGAAGCATATCCTACGAGCAGTACTTC
TRBJ1-1 | NA | few | TRBV30 | CAWSVLEGTNTEAFF | TGTGCCTGGAGTGTACTGGAGGGGACGAACACTGAAGCTTTCTTT
TRBJ2-1 | TRBD2 | once | TRBV30 | CAWSVTRTSGSINEQFF | TGTGCCTGGAGTGTGACGAGGACTAGCGGGAGCATCAATGAGCAGTTCTTC
TRBJ1-5 | NA | NA | TRBV28 | CASSFGPNQPQHF | TGTGCCAGCAGTTTCGGGCCAAATCAGCCCCAGCATTTT
TRBJ2-1 | NA | NA | TRBV7-9 | CASSLDQGPFEQFF | TGTGCCAGCAGCTTAGATCAGGGGCCGTTTGAGCAGTTCTTC
TRBJ1-5 | TRBD1 | NA | TRBV28 | CASSPGQGGQMPQHF | TGTGCCAGCAGCCCGGGACAGGGGGGCCAGATGCCCCAGCATTTT
TRBJ1-6 | TRBD1 | NA | TRBV2 | CASSKQGSSYNSPLHF | TGTGCCAGCAGCAAACAGGGGAGCTCCTATAATTCACCCCTCCACTTT
TRBJ2-1 | NA | NA | TRBV6-1 | CASSGSGRISYNEQFF | TGTGCCAGCAGTGGAAGCGGGCGGATCTCCTACAATGAGCAGTTCTTC
TRBJ2-7 | TRBD1 | once | TRBV5-1 | CASSWGQAPTYEQYF | TGCGCCAGCAGCTGGGGACAGGCCCCGACCTACGAGCAGTACTTC
TRBJ2-7 | NA | NA | TRBV5-5 | CASSRARIKGSYEQYF | TGTGCCAGCAGTCGCGCGAGGATAAAGGGCTCCTACGAGCAGTACTTC
TRBJ2-1 | NA | NA | TRBV29-1 | CSVEGLIHSYNEQFF | TGCAGCGTTGAGGGACTCATCCATTCCTACAATGAGCAGTTCTTC
TRBJ2-3 | TRBD2 | NA | TRBV19 | CASSRGESTDTQYF | TGTGCCAGTAGTCGGGGGGAGAGCACAGATACGCAGTATTTT
TRBJ2-3 | TRBD2 | NA | TRBV5-1 | CASSWTSGSLSPQYF | TGCGCCAGCAGTTGGACTAGCGGGAGTTTGTCTCCGCAGTATTTT
TRBJ2-7 | TRBD1 | NA | TRBV2 | CASSPGQGGYEQYF | TGTGCCAGCAGTCCGGGACAGGGGGGCTACGAGCAGTACTTC
TRBJ1-6 | NA | NA | TRBV7-8 | CASSRASGDNSPLHF | TGTGCCAGCAGCAGGGCATCAGGGGATAATTCACCCCTCCACTTT
TRBJ1-5 | NA | once | TRBV15 | CATSRGWQASNQPQHF | TGTGCCACCAGCAGAGGCTGGCAGGCTAGCAATCAGCCCCAGCATTTT
TRBJ1-1 | NA | NA | TRBV5-1 | CASSGGRENTEAFF | TGCGCCAGCAGCGGCGGACGGGAGAACACTGAAGCTTTCTTT
TRBJ2-3 | NA | NA | TRBV7-3 | CASSLGTYSTDTQYF | TGTGCCAGCAGCTTAGGGACTTACAGCACAGATACGCAGTATTTT
TRBJ2-6 | NA | NA | TRBV19 | CASSSTGRSGANVLTF | TGTGCCAGTAGTTCGACAGGCCGCTCTGGGGCCAACGTCCTGACTTTC
TRBJ2-3 | TRBD1 | NA | TRBV19 | CATSGEGGLDTQYF | TGTGCCACCTCCGGGGAAGGGGGCTTAGATACGCAGTATTTT
TRBJ1-1 | NA | NA | TRBV15 | CATSRDWGAGLGTEAFF | TGTGCCACCAGCAGAGATTGGGGGGCGGGATTGGGCACTGAAGCTTTCTTT
TRBJ1-1 | NA | NA | TRBV10-3 | CAISDRVQTEAFF | TGTGCCATCAGTGACAGGGTTCAAACTGAAGCTTTCTTT
TRBJ2-2 | TRBD1 | NA | TRBV7-2 | CASSLRGTGYTGELFF | TGTGCCAGCAGCTTAAGGGGGACAGGCTACACCGGGGAGCTGTTTTTT
TRBJ2-7 | NA | NA | TRBV5-1 | CASSWDFDERTEQYF | TGCGCCAGCAGCTGGGATTTCGACGAGCGGACCGAGCAGTACTTC
TRBJ2-7 | TRBD2 | NA | TRBV6-5 | CASSRLAGGAYEQYF | TGTGCCAGCAGTCGCCTAGCGGGGGGAGCCTACGAGCAGTACTTC
TRBJ2-2 | NA | NA | TRBV5-1 | CASSRNRVEGTGELFF | TGCGCCAGCAGCCGGAACAGGGTCGAGGGCACCGGGGAGCTGTTTTTT
TRBJ1-1 | NA | NA | TRBV19 | CASKKFTEAFF | TGTGCCAGTAAGAAATTCACTGAAGCTTTCTTT
TRBJ2-7 | NA | NA | TRBV27 | CASSRDQGSYEQYF | TGTGCCAGCAGTCGGGATCAGGGGTCCTACGAGCAGTACTTC
TRBJ2-3 | NA | NA | TRBV30 | CAWSNFRSTDTQYF | TGTGCCTGGAGTAACTTCCGTAGCACAGATACGCAGTATTTT
TRBJ2-3 | NA | NA | TRBV7-9 | CASSSTGREDTQYF | TGTGCCAGCAGCTCCACGGGACGAGAAGATACGCAGTATTTT
TRBJ1-2 | NA | NA | TRBV28 | CASSLGALATGAEGYTF | TGTGCCAGCAGTTTAGGGGCACTGGCCACCGGAGCCGAAGGCTACACCTTC
TRBJ1-5 | NA | NA | TRBV28 | CASGSHSNQPQHF | TGTGCCAGCGGAAGTCATAGCAATCAGCCCCAGCATTTT
TRBJ2-5 | NA | once | TRBV30 | CAWSKETQYF | TGTGCCTGGAGCAAAGAGACCCAGTACTTC
TRBJ1-2 | TRBD1 | NA | TRBV7-9 | CASSRLRTGEPYGYTF | TGTGCCAGCAGCCGATTGAGGACAGGGGAACCCTATGGCTACACCTTC
TRBJ1-2 | NA | NA | TRBV5-1 | CASSLDSTNYGYTF | TGCGCCAGCAGCCTAGACAGTACGAACTATGGCTACACCTTC
TRBJ2-7 | TRBD2 | NA | TRBV18 | CASSSRAGVRDEQYF | TGTGCCAGCTCATCCCGGGCGGGAGTGCGTGACGAGCAGTACTTC
TRBJ2-3 | NA | once | TRBV19 | CASSTTARGPQDTQYF | TGTGCCAGTAGTACGACTGCTCGGGGCCCACAGGATACGCAGTATTTT
TRBJ1-6 | TRBD1 | NA | TRBV6-6 | CASRFDRANSPLHF | TGTGCCAGCAGGTTTGACAGGGCGAATTCACCCCTCCACTTT